The 3 T cell receptor beta chains in this list originate from one sample, sequenced in a study of blood T cell repertoires in COVID-19. Profiled with immunoSEQ multiplex PCR; TCRdb holds only in-frame clones, not every one. The table shows 250,000 to 300,000 clones, with approximately 80% occurring only once. Material: peripheral blood. The source is a woman in her sixties or seventies with active or convalescent COVID-19.

The chain is built from TRBV19 and TRBJ1-3; a weak D match, TRBD1 (6 bases). Trimming left V 4 bases short and J 2 bases short, with 12 bases between. The CDR3 sequence is 15 residues long. The germline CDR1 and CDR2 sequences are LNHDA and SQIVND (reference sequence). The CDR3 is CASSTGHQTGNTIYF. The DNA of the CDR3 is TGTGCCAGTAGTACGGGACATCAAACTGGAAACACCATATATTTT.

The chain uses TRBV10-3 and TRBJ1-4; D is ambiguous. V was shortened by 3 bases and J by 11 bases, with 13 bases between the two germline ends. From germline, CDR1 is ENHRY and CDR2 SYGVKD. CDR3 size: 13 residues. The DNA for the CDR3 is TGTGCCATCAGTGATTCGGGAAAGAGGAAACTGTTTTTT. Protein sequence: CAISDSGKRKLFF.

This chain uses TRBV5-1 with TRBJ1-3; 7 bases line up with TRBD1. Per the germline V gene, CDR1 is SGHRS and CDR2 is YFSETQ. The CDR3 is made up of 16 amino acids. J gave up 0 bases and V 4 bases, and 7 bases lay outside the gene matches. The chain's CDR3 is CASSAGTAASGNTIYF. DNA for the CDR3: TGCGCCAGCAGCGCCGGGACAGCTGCCTCTGGAAACACCATATATTTT.